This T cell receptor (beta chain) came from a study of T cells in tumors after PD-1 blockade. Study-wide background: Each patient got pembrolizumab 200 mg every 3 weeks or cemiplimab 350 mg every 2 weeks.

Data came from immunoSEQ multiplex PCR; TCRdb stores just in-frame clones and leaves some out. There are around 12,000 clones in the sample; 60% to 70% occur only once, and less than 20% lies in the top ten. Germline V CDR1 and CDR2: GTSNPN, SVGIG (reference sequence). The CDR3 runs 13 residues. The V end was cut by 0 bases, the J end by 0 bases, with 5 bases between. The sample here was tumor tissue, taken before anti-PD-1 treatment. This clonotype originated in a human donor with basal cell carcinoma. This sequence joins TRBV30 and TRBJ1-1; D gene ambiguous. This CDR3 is CAWSVRMNTEAFF. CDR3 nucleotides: TGTGCCTGGAGTGTCAGAATGAACACTGAAGCTTTCTTT.